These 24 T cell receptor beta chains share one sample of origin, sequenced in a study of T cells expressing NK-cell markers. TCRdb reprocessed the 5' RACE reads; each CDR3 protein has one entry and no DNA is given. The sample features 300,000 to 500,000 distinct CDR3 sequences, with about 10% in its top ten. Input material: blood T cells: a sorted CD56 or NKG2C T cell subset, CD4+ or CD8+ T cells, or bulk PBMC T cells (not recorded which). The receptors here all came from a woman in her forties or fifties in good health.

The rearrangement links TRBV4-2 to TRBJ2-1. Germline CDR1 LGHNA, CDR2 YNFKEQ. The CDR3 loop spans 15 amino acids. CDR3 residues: CASSQLFSSYNEQFF.

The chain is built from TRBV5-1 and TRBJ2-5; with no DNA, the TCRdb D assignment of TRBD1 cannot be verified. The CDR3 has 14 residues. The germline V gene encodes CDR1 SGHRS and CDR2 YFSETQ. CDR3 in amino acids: CASSTQGAMETQYF.

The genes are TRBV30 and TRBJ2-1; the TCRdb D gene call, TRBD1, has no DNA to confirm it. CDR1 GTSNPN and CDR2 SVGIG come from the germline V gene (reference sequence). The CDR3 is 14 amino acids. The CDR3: CAWSIGTGYNEQFF.

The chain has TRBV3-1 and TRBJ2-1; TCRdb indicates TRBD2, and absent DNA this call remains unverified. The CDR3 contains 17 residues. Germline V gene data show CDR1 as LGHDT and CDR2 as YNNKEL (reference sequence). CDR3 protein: CASSRGLAGSSYNEQFF.

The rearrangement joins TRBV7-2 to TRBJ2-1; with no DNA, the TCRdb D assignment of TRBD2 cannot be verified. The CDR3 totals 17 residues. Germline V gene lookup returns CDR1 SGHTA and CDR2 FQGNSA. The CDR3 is CASSLAVLAGYYNEQFF.

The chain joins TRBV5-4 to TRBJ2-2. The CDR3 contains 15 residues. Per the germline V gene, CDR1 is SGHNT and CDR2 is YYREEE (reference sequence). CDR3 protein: CASRIRGPETGELFF.

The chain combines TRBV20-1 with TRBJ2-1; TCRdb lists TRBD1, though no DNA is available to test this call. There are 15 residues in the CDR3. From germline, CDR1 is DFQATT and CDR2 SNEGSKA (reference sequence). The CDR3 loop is CSASLDTSSYNEQFF.

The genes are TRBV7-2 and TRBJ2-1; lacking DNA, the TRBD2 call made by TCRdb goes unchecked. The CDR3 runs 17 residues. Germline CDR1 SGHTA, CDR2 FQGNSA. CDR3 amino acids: CASSHRLAGTVGNEQFF.

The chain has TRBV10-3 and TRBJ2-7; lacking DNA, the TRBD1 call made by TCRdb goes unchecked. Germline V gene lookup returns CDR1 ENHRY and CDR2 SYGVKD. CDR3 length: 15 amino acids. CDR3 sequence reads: CAISERDGSSYEQYF.

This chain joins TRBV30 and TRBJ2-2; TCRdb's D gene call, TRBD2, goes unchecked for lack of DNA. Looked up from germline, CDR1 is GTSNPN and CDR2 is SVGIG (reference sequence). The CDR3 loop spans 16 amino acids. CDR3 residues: CAWKRHGGRAAGELFF.

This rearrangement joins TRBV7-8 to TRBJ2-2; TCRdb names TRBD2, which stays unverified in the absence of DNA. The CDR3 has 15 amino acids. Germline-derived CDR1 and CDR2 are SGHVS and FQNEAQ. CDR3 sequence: CASSPGLMNTGELFF.

The CDR3 sequence is CAWTETGIEDTQYF. V gene TRBV30 combines with J gene TRBJ2-3; the D call of TRBD1 rests on TCRdb alone, since no DNA is present to check it. The CDR3 runs 14 residues. Germline V lookup: CDR1 GTSNPN, CDR2 SVGIG (reference sequence).

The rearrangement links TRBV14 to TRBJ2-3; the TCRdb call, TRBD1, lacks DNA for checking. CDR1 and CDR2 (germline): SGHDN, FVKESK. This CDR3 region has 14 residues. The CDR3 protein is CASSQVWGQDTQYF. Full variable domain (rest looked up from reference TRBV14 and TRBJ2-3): EAGVTQFPSHSVIEKGQTVTLRCDPISGHDNLYWYRRVMGKEIKFLLHFVKESKQDESGMPNNRFLAERTGGTYSTLKVQPAELEDSGVYFCASSQVWGQDTQYFGPGTRLTVL.

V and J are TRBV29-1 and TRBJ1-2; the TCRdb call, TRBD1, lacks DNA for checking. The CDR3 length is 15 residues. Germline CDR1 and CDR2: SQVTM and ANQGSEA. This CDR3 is CSALNSYRGDYGYTF.

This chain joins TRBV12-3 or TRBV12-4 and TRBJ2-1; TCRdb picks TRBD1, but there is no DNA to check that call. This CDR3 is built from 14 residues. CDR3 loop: CASSRPGRVWRQFF.

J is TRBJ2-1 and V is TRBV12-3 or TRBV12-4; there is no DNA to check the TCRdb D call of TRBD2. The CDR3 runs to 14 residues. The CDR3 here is CASSPGPSGNEQFF.

CDR3 protein: CASSLDAAGYGYTF. V is TRBV5-1 and J is TRBJ1-2. The length of the CDR3 is 14 residues. CDR1 and CDR2 from the germline V gene are SGHRS and YFSETQ.

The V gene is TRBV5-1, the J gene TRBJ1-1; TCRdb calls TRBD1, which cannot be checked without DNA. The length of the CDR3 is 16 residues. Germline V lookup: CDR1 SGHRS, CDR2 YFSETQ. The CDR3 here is CASSSRPGGSNTEAFF.

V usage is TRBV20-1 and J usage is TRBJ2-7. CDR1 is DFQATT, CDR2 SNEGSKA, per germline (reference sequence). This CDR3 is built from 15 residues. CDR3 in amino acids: CSADPVEKRRDEQYF.

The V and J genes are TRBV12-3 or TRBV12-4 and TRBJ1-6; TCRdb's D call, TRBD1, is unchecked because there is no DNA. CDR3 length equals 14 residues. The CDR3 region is CASKMTKGGSPLHF.

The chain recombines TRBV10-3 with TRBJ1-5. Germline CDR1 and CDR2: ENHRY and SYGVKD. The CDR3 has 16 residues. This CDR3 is CAISGEGLTYNQPQHF.

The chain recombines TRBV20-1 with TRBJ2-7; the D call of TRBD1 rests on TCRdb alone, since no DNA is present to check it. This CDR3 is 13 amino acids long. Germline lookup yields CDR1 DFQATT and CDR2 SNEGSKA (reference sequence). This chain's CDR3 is CSARDRGEYEQYF.

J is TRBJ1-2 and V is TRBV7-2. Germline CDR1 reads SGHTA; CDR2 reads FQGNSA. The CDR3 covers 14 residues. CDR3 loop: CASSTAGFRSGYTF. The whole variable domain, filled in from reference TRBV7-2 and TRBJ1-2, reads GAGVSQSPSNKVTEKGKDVELRCDPISGHTALYWYRQSLGQGLEFLIYFQGNSAPDKSGLPSDRFSAERTGGSVSTLTIQRTQQEDSAVYLCASSTAGFRSGYTFGSGTRLTVV.

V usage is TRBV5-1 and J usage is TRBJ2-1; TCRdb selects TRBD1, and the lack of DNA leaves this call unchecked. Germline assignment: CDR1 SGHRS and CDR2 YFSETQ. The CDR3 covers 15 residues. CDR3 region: CASSLEGRSHNEQFF.